These T cell receptor beta chains were read from a single sample in a study of shared clonotypes between healthy human individuals. Repertoires were generated with immunoSEQ multiplex PCR, while TCRdb's copy carries only in-frame clones and drops some. Found here are some 2,100,000 clones, nearly 97% of them singletons; the top ten hold roughly 0.13%. Specimen: naive CD4+ T cells sorted from blood. Source of these receptors: a man between 18 and 29 years old in good health. CDR3s leave out the opening cysteine and the closing phenylalanine or tryptophan.

V gene	CDR3 length	J gene	CDR3 protein
TRBV6-5	12	TRBJ2-7	ASSPWQGPNEQY
TRBV2	16	TRBJ2-3	ASSFWTSGMGATDTQY
TRBV2	11	TRBJ2-5	ASSTGDVQTQY
TRBV6-1	12	TRBJ2-7	ASRGRGAGYEQY
TRBV7-2	12	TRBJ2-5	ASSRQTGEETQY
TRBV7-2	12	TRBJ2-1	ASSTRPTYNEQF
TRBV29-1	10	TRBJ2-7	SVGEGSYEQY
TRBV7-7	14	TRBJ2-2	ASSPGSGEGWRELF
TRBV6-5	13	TRBJ2-7	ASSYSLGKSYEQY
TRBV7-8	13	TRBJ2-5	ASSTKVQGSETQY
TRBV30	13	TRBJ1-2	AWSAGQGPQSGYT
TRBV30	11	TRBJ2-1	AWSVSVYNEQF
TRBV6-5	12	TRBJ2-7	ASSEDASTYEQY
TRBV9	13	TRBJ1-4	ASSVASRVSEKLF
TRBV4-1	16	TRBJ2-3	ASSLGLAGGPRADTQY
TRBV2	12	TRBJ1-5	ASKRDSSNQPQH
TRBV6-6	9	TRBJ1-6	ASSRVSPLH
TRBV2	12	TRBJ1-6	ASNGQGYNSPLH